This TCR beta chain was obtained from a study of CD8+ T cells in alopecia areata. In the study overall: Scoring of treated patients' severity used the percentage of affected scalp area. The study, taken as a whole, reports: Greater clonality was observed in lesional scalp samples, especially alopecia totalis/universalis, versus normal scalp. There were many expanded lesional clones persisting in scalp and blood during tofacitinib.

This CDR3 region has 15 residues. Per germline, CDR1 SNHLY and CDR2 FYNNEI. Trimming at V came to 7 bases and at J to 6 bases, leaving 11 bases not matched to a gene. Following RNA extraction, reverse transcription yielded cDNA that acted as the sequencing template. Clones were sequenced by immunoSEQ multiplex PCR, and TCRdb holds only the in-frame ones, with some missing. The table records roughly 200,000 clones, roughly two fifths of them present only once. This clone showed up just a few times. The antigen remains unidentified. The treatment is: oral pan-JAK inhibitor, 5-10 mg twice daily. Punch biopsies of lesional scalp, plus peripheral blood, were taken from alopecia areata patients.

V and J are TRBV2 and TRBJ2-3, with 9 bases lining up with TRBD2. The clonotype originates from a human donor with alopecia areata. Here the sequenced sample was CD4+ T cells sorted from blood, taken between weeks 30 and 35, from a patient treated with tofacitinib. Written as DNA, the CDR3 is TGTGCCAGCAAAGCGACGCGGGGGGGGTCGGATACGCAGTATTTT. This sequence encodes CASKATRGGSDTQYF.